This T cell receptor beta chain came from a study of STAT5B mutations in CD4+ large granular lymphocyte leukemia. Produced via immunoSEQ multiplex PCR; TCRdb's table is partial and in-frame only. The sample consists of tens of thousands of clones, less than 85% of them appearing once. The V and J ends lost 6 bases and 5 bases respectively, with 12 bases between them. Germline lookup yields CDR1 SGHNT and CDR2 YENEEA. The length of the CDR3 is 13 residues. Sequences were obtained from CD4+ T cells from blood buffy coats. The clonotype was recovered from a human donor in good health. The rearrangement links TRBV11-3 to TRBJ2-3; D might be TRBD1 (6 bases). The CDR3 DNA sequence: TGTGCCAGCAGTTCACAGGGAATAGATACGCAGTATTTT. Translation gives CASSSQGIDTQYF.